These 3 T cell receptor beta chains originate from one sample sequenced in a study of OX40 agonist ivuxolimab in advanced cancers. The method was immunoSEQ multiplex PCR; TCRdb's version includes in-frame clones alone and lacks a portion of them. Seen here are 70,000 or so clones, 70% to 90% observed once, and the top ten hold 0.7% to 1%. This material consisted of CD4+ or CD8+ T cells sorted from blood, taken in a trial of the OX40 agonist ivuxolimab. These receptor sequences come from an adult with an advanced solid tumor such as melanoma, head and neck, liver or kidney cancer.

The rearrangement joins TRBV5-6 to TRBJ1-1; TRBD1 is a possible D gene (6 bases). The ends were cut back, 4 bases at V and 11 bases at J, with 18 bases in the middle. CDR3 size: 13 residues. Per the germline V gene, CDR1 is SGHDT and CDR2 is YYEEEE. CDR3 sequence: CASSIYRQDRAFF. CDR3 in DNA: TGTGCCAGCAGCATCTACCGACAGGACCGGGCTTTCTTT. The whole variable domain, remainder taken from reference TRBV5-6 and TRBJ1-1, is DAGVTQSPTHLIKTRGQQVTLRCSPKSGHDTVSWYQQALGQGPQFIFQYYEEEERQRGNFPDRFSGHQFPNYSSELNVNALLLGDSALYLCASSIYRQDRAFFGQGTRLTVV.

The gene calls are TRBV7-3 and TRBJ2-1, with a tentative D call TRBD1 (5 bases). V lost 4 bases, J lost 1 base, and 17 bases lay in between. CDR3 size: 17 residues. CDR1 and CDR2 (germline): SGHTA, FQGTGA. CDR3 in amino acids: CASSSYLSGISYNEQFF. As DNA, the CDR3 is TGTGCCAGCAGCTCCTATCTTTCAGGGATATCCTACAATGAGCAGTTCTTC. Together with reference TRBV7-3 and TRBJ2-1, the CDR3 gives the full variable domain: GAGVSQTPSNKVTEKGKYVELRCDPISGHTALYWYRQSLGQGPEFLIYFQGTGAADDSGLPNDRFFAVRPEGSVSTLKIQRTERGDSAVYLCASSSYLSGISYNEQFFGPGTRLTVL.

V and J are TRBV5-4 and TRBJ2-3, with 7 bases identical to TRBD1. Germline values: CDR1 SGHNT, CDR2 YYREEE (reference sequence). J was trimmed by 2 bases and V by 4 bases; bases with no gene match: 10. The CDR3 consists of 16 residues. The CDR3 protein is CASSQQIGQVTDTQYF. In nucleotides, the CDR3 is TGTGCCAGCAGCCAACAAATAGGACAGGTCACAGATACGCAGTATTTT.